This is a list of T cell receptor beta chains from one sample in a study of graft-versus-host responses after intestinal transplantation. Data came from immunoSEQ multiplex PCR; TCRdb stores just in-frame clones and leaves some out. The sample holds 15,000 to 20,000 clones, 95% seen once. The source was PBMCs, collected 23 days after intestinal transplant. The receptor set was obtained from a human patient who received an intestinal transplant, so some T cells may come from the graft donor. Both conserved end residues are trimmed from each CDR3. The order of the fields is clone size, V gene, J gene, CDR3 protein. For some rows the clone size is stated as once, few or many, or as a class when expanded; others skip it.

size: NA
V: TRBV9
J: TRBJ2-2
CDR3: ASSDPPGPLTGELF

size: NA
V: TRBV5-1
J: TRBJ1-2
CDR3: ASSFNREYGYT

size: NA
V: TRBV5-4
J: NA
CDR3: ASSLDRAGEQY

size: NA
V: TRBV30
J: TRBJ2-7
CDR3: AWGLRRGYEQY

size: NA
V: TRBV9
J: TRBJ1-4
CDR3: ASSVEGQLNEKLF

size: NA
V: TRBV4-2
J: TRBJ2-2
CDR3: ASSQAGTENTGELF

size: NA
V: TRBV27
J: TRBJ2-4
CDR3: ASSLLVNDIQY

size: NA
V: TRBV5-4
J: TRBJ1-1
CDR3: ASSFPGTSTEAF

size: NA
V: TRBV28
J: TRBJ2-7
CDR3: ATGHRINYEQY

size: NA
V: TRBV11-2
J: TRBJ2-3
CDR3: ASSLGGGSGSPSTDTQY

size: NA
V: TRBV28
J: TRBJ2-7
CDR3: ASSWGLAGSYEQY

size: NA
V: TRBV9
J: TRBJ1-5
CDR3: ASSVGTGGDQPQH

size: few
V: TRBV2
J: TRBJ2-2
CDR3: ASSETAGVPGELF

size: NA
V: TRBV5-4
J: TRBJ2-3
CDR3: ASSLEGGRTDTQY

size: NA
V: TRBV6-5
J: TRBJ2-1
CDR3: ASSYPGQQNEQF

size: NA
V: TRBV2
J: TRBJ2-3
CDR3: ASSEAMGGTVATDTQY

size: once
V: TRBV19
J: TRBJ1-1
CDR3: ASSIEWDSGWGTEAF

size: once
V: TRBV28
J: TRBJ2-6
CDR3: ASSPGLRNSGANVLT

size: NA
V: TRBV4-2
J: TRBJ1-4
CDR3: ASSQDSGQGATNEKLF

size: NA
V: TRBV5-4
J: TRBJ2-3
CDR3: ASSYKNTQY

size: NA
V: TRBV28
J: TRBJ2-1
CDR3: ASSYPLASSYNEQF

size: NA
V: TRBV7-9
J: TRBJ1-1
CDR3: ASSIAGNTEAF